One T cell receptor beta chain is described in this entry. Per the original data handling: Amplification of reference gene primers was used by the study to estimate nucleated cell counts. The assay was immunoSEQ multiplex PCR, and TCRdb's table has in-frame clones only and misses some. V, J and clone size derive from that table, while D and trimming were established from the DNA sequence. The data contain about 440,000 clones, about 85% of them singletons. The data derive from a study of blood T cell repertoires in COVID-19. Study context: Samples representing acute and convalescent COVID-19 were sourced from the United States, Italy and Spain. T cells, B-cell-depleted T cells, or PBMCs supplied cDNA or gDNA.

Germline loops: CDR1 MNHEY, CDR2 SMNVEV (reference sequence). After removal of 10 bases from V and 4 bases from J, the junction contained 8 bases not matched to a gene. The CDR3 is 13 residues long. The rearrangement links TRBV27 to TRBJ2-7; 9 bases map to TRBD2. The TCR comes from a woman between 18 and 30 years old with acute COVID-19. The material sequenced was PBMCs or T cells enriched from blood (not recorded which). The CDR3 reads CATHSGSGYEQYF. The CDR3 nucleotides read TGTGCCACCCATAGCGGGAGCGGTTACGAGCAGTACTTC.